This TCR beta chain was sequenced during a study of identical twins. Study-wide results and caveats: Researchers reported weaker excess twin sharing in beta out-of-frame sequences.

MiXCR, applied by TCRdb to the 5' RACE reads, yields one record per CDR3 protein. The top ten hold 4% to 4.5% of the sample, which has fewer than 900,000 distinct CDR3 sequences, about 20% seen once. This clonotype was seen ten or more times. Its antigen remains unidentified. These same data were also listed under a study on T cells expressing NK-cell markers. That work contributes: There were seven HCMV-seropositive donors and one seronegative donor among the eight sequenced. Of CD8+ T cells, roughly 1.0-7.0% belonged to dominant NKG2C+ clonotypes in 5 to 7 donors.

The TCR was taken from a woman under 30 in good health. The specimen sequenced was PBMCs.

The CDR3 region has the DNA TGTGCCAGCACCCTGGACAGGGCGAACTATGGCTACACCTTC. Its translation: CASTLDRANYGYTF. The V and J genes are TRBV12-3 or TRBV12-4 and TRBJ1-2; 8 nucleotides align to TRBD1. Trimming removed 7 bases from V and 2 bases from J; junction bases left unmatched: 6. The CDR3 sequence is 14 residues long.